This T cell receptor beta chain was sequenced in a study of T cells in localized non-small cell lung cancer. Whole-study results and caveats: Median detection of top 100 tumor clones in adjacent lung was about 60 clones. Tumor showed lower T cell clonality than uninvolved adjacent lung, where it was highest. The study linked higher blood T cell density to longer overall survival.

Germline V gene data show CDR1 as LNHDA and CDR2 as SQIVND (reference sequence). The CDR3 loop spans 14 amino acids. With V trimmed by 4 bases and J by 10 bases, 9 bases remained unmatched. This clone was recorded once. Its target is not known. Only in-frame clones appear in the TCRdb table, and some are missing; sequencing was by immunoSEQ multiplex PCR. The sample has around 130,000 clones; roughly nine tenths are singletons. The sequence was obtained from a female donor aged 60 or older with stage I lung adenocarcinoma. The sample in question was peripheral blood, obtained before any cancer treatment. The V and J genes are TRBV19 and TRBJ1-5; TRBD1 matches 8 bases. The CDR3 is CASSRAGGVGPQHF. The CDR3 coding sequence is TGTGCCAGTAGTAGGGCAGGGGGCGTGGGTCCCCAGCATTTT.